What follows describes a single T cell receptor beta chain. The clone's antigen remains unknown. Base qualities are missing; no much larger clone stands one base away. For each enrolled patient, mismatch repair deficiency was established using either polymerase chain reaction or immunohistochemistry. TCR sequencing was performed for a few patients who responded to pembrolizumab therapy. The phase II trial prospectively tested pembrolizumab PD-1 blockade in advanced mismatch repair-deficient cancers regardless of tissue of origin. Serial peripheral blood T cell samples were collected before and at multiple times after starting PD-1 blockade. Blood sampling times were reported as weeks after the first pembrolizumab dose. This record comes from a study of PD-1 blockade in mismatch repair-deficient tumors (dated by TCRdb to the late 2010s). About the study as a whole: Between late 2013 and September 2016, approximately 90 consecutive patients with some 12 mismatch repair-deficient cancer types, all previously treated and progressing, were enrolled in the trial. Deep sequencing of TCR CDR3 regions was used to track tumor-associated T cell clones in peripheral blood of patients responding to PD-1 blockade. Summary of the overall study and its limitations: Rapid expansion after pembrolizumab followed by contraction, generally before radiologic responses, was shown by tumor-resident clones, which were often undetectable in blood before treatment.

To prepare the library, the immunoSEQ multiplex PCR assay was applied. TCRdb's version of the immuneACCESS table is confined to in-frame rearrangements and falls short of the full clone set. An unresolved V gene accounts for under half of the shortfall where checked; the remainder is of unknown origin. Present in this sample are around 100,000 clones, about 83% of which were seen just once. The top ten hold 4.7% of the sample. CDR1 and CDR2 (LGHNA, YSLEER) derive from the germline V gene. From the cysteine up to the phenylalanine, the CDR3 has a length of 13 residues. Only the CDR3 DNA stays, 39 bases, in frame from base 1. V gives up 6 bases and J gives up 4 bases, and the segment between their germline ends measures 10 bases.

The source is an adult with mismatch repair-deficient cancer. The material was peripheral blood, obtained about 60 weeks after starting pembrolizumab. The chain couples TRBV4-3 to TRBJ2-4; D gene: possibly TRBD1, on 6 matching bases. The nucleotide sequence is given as TGCGCCAGCAGTGGACAGTTTAAAAACATTCAGTACTTC. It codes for CASSGQFKNIQYF.